This TCR beta chain was observed in a study of cytomegalovirus exposure and HLA in healthy donors. Germline V gene data show CDR1 as MNHEY and CDR2 as SVGAGI. The CDR3 contains 13 residues. Trimming pared 6 bases from V and 10 bases from J, leaving 17 bases between. PCR amplification relied on 60 Vbeta primers (plus 13 Jbeta primers). Per the original methods: Later, an analysis found around 80 million unique TCR beta chains, and around 12 million of these were shared. Sequencing was performed with immunoSEQ multiplex PCR; in TCRdb, only in-frame clones are kept and a portion is missing. That table is the source of V, J and clone size, and D and trimming were worked out from the DNA. The sample yields some 120,000 clones, approximately 68% seen once.

The chain employs TRBV6-5 and TRBJ2-3; D is perhaps TRBD2 (5 bases). Sequencing was done on a sample of PBMCs. The TCR sequence derives from a young man in good health and CMV-seropositive. The CDR3 region has the DNA TGTGCCAGCAGGGCCCAAGGACTCTACCCGCAGTATTTT. It encodes CASRAQGLYPQYF.